This entry lists 6 T cell receptor beta chains sequenced from one sample in a study of T-cell memory formation after mild COVID-19. TCRdb re-derived calls from the 5' RACE reads in MiXCR, one entry per CDR3 protein. The sample contains roughly 310,000 distinct CDR3 sequences, roughly 15% of which appear only once. Sequenced: PBMCs or a T cell subset sorted from them (not recorded which). These TCRs come from a man younger than 35 who had mild COVID-19 (a few samples of this study predate the infection). Cell type and time point are not known.

The genes are TRBV7-6 and TRBJ2-6, with D unclear. In germline, CDR1 is SGHVS, CDR2 FNYEAQ. Trimming left V 5 bases short and J 4 bases short, with 12 bases between. The CDR3 extends over 15 amino acids. The CDR3 region is CASSPFLSGANVLTF. DNA for the CDR3: TGTGCCAGCAGCCCTTTCCTATCCGGGGCCAACGTCCTGACTTTC. The full variable domain, completed using reference TRBV7-6 and TRBJ2-6, is GAGVSQSPRYKVTKRGQDVALRCDPISGHVSLYWYRQALGQGPEFLTYFNYEAQQDKSGLPNDRFSAERPEGSISTLTIQRTEQRDSAMYRCASSPFLSGANVLTFGAGSRLTVL.

The sample holds one count of this clonotype. The J gene is TRBJ1-2, the V gene TRBV18, with D hard to call. CDR1 is KGHSH, CDR2 LQKENI, per germline. Trimming removed 2 bases at V and 6 bases at J, with 13 bases between. The CDR3 covers 14 residues. The CDR3 DNA reads as TGTGCCAGCTCACCATGGCGGGTGTTCGATGGCTACACCTTC. This sequence encodes CASSPWRVFDGYTF.

This sequence joins TRBV7-2 and TRBJ2-2, with 7 bases aligning to TRBD1. V trimming: 4 bases; J trimming: 2 bases; junction bases outside the gene matches: 4. The germline V gene encodes CDR1 SGHTA and CDR2 FQGNSA. The CDR3 length is 15 residues. The CDR3: CASSSHRGNTGELFF. CDR3 coding DNA: TGTGCCAGCAGCTCCCACAGGGGTAACACCGGGGAGCTGTTTTTT.

This clonotype showed up just a few times. The chain carries TRBV3-1 and TRBJ2-5; 11 nucleotides match TRBD2. With 1 base clipped from V and 0 bases from J, the junction kept 1 base outside the gene matches. The CDR3 has 16 residues. CDR1 and CDR2 (germline): LGHDT, YNNKEL (reference sequence). In nucleotides, the CDR3 is TGTGCCAGCAGCCAAGGACTAGCGGGGAACCAAGAGACCCAGTACTTC. Protein sequence: CASSQGLAGNQETQYF.

The chain recombines TRBV15 with TRBJ1-6, with 9 bases identical to TRBD1. The CDR3 is 16 amino acids. From germline, CDR1 is LNHNV and CDR2 YYDKDF (reference sequence). V lost 5 bases, J lost 7 bases, and 9 bases stayed unmatched. CDR3 DNA: TGTGCCACCAGCCGTCTAGGGACAGGGTCAAATTCACCCCTCCACTTT. It translates to CATSRLGTGSNSPLHF.

A few counts support this clonotype. The chain recombines TRBV2 with TRBJ2-3; D remains ambiguous. V was clipped by 2 bases and J by 6 bases, with 18 bases between them. CDR3 size: 16 residues. Germline CDR1 reads SNHLY; CDR2 reads FYNNEI. CDR3 region: CASSERPGRNGDTQYF. The CDR3 nucleotides are TGTGCCAGCAGTGAAAGGCCCGGTAGAAACGGGGATACGCAGTATTTT.